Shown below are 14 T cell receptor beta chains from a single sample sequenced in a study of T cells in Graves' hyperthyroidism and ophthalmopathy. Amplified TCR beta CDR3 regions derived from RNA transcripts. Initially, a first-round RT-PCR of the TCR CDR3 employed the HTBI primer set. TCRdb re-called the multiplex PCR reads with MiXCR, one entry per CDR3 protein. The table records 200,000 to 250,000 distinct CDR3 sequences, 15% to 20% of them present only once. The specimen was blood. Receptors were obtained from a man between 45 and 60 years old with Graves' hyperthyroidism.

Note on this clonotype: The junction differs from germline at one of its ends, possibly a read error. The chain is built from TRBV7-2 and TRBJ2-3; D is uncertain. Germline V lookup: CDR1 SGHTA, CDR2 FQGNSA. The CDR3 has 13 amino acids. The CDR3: CASSLIAHRTRYF. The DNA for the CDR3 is TGTGCCAGCAGCTTAATCGCCCACCGTACGCGGTATTTT. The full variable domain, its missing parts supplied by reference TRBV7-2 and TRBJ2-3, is GAGVSQSPSNKVTEKGKDVELRCDPISGHTALYWYRQSLGQGLEFLIYFQGNSAPDKSGLPSDRFSAERTGGSVSTLTIQRTQQEDSAVYLCASSLIAHRTRYFGPGTRLTVL.

The CDR3 DNA sequence: TGTGCCAGCAGTTTTTCCCAGGACTCCTCCTACGAGCAGTACTTC. Its protein is CASSFSQDSSYEQYF. This rearrangement joins TRBV28 to TRBJ2-7; the D gene is possibly TRBD2 (5 bases). The germline V gene encodes CDR1 MDHEN and CDR2 SYDVKM. This CDR3 contains 15 residues. Deletions cut 3 bases from V and 0 bases from J, with 12 bases between.

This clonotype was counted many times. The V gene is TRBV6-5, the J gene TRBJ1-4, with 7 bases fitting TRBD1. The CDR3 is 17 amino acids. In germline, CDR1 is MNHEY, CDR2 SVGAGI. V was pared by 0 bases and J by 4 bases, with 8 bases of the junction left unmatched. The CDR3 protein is CASSYSTIPGGNEKLFF. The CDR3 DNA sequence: TGTGCCAGCAGTTACTCGACAATTCCAGGGGGTAATGAAAAACTGTTTTTT.

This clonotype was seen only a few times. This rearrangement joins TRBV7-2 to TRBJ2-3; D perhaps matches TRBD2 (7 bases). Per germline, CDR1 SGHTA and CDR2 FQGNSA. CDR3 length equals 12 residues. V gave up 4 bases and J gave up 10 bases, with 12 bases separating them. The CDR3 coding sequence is TGTGCCAGCAGCTGGGGGGGCGGAGCGCAGTATTTT. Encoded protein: CASSWGGGAQYF.

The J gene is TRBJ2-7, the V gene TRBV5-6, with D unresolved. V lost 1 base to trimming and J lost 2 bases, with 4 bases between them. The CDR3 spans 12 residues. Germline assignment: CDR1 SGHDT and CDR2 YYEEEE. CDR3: CASSLMTYEQYF. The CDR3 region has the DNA TGTGCCAGCAGCTTGATGACCTACGAGCAGTACTTC.

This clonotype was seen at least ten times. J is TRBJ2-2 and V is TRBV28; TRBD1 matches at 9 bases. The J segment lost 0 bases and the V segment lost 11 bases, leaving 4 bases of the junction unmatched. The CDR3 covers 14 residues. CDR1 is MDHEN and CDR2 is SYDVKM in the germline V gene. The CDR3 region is CASGQGSNTGELFF. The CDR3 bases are TGTGCCTCAGGACAGGGGTCGAACACCGGGGAGCTGTTTTTT.

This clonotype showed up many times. CDR3 sequence reads: CASSLSRYTGELFF. The CDR3 region has the DNA TGTGCCAGCAGCTTGTCACGCTACACCGGGGAGCTGTTTTTT. The chain employs TRBV5-5 and TRBJ2-2; D remains unclear. CDR1 and CDR2 (germline): SGHKS, YYEKEE (reference sequence). Trimming pared 1 base from V and 3 bases from J, leaving 7 bases between. The CDR3 totals 14 residues.

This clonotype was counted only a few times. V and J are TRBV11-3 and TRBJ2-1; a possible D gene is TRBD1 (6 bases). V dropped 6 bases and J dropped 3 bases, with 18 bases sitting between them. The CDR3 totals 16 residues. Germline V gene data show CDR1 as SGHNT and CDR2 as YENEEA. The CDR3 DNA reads TGTGCCAGCAGTCTTGGACAGTCCCGACTCTACAATGAGCAGTTCTTC. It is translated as CASSLGQSRLYNEQFF.

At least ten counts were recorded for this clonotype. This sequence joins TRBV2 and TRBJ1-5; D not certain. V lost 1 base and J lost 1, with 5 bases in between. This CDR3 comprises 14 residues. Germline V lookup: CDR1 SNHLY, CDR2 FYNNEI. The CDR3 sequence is CASSEGTSNQPQHF. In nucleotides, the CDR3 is TGTGCCAGCAGTGAAGGCACCAGCAATCAGCCCCAGCATTTT.

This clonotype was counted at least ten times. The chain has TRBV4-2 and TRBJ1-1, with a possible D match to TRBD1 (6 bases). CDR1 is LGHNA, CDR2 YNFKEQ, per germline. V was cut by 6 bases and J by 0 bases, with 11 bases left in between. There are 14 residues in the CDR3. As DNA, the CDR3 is TGTGCCAGCAGAAAACAGGGAATGAACACTGAAGCTTTCTTT. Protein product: CASRKQGMNTEAFF.

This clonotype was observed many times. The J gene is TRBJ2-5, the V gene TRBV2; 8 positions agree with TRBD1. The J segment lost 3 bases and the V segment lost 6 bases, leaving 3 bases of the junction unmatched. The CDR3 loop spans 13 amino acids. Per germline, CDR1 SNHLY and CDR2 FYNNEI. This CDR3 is CASSQGAEETQYF. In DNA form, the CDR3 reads TGTGCCAGCAGCCAGGGGGCAGAAGAGACCCAGTACTTC.

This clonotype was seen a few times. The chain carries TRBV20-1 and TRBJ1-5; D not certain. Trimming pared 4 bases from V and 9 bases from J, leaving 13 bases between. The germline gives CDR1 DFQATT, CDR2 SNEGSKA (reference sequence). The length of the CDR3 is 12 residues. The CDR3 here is CSAKSGTGPQHF. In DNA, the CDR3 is TGCAGTGCTAAATCAGGTACTGGGCCCCAGCATTTT.

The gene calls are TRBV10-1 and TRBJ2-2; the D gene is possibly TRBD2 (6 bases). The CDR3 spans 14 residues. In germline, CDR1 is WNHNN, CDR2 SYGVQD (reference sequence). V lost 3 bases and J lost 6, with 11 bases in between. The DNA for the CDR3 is TGCGCCAGCAGTGATCGGGGGTTCGCCGGGGAGCTGTTTTTT. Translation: CASSDRGFAGELFF.

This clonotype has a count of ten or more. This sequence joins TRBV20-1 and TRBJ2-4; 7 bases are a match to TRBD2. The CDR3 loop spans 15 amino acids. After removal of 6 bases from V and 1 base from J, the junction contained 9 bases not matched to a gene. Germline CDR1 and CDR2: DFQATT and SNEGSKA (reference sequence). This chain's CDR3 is CSARPAGTAKNIQYF. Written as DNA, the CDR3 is TGCAGTGCCAGGCCAGCGGGAACGGCCAAAAACATTCAGTACTTC.